This T cell receptor (beta chain) emerged from a study of molecular identifiers for immune sequencing clone quantification. On the study more broadly: The replicate experiment used RNA from roughly 20,000 or 100,000 naive CD8 cells. This RNA was split into five aliquots, and four of them were sequenced.

A note on this clonotype: The antigen is unknown.

Preparation of the bulk TCR libraries relied on previously described methods and listed TCR primers. TCRdb itself ran the PCR reads through MiXCR, one entry per CDR3 protein. The sample holds about 320,000 distinct CDR3 sequences, 24% seen once. General observations from the study: The study reportedly detected spiked Jurkat TCR RNA from one cell among over 950,000 naive cells.

The CDR3 has 15 residues. Germline CDR1 and CDR2: DFQATT and SNEGSKA (reference sequence). J was trimmed by 3 bases and V by 3 bases; bases with no gene match: 11. The receptor comes from a human donor in good health. Some libraries in this study had Jurkat cell RNA spiked in. The material sequenced was naive CD8+ T cells from blood, with Jurkat cell RNA spiked in. Subset noted: FACS-sorted CD8+CD4-CCR7+CD45RA+ naive T cells. The V and J genes are TRBV20-1 and TRBJ2-7; 7 bases are a match to TRBD1. Here the CDR3 DNA reads TGCAGTGCTAGTTCGCCGACAGGGTCTGTCTACGAGCAGTACTTC. Protein sequence: CSASSPTGSVYEQYF.